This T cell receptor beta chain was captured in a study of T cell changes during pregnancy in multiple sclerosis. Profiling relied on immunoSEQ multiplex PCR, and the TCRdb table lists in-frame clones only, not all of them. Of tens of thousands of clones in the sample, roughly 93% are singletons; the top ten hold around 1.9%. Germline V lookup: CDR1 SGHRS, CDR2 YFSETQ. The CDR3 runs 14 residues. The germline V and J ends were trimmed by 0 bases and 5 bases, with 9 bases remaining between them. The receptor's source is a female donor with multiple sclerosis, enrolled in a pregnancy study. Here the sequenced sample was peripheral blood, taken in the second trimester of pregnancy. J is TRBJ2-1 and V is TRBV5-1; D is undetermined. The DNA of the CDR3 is TGCGCCAGCAGCTTGGCTGGGCCGGACAATGAGCAGTTCTTC. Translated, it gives CASSLAGPDNEQFF. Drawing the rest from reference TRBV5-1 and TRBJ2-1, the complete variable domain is KAGVTQTPRYLIKTRGQQVTLSCSPISGHRSVSWYQQTPGQGLQFLFEYFSETQRNKGNFPGRFSGRQFSNSRSEMNVSTLELGDSALYLCASSLAGPDNEQFFGPGTRLTVL.